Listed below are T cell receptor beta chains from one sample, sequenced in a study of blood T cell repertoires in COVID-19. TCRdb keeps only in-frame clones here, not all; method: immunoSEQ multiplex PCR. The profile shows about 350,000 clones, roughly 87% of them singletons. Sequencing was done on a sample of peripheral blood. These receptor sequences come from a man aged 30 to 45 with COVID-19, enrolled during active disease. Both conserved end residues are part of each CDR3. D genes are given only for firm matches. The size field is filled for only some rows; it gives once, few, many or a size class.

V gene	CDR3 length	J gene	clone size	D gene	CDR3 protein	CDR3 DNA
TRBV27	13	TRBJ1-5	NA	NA	CAIPGQGNQPQHF	TGTGCCATCCCGGGACAAGGCAATCAGCCCCAGCATTTT
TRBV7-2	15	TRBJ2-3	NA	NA	CASSQQTDRGDTQYF	TGTGCCAGCAGCCAACAGACGGACAGAGGAGATACGCAGTATTTT
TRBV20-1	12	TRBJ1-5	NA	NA	CSASQSPEPQHF	TGCAGTGCTAGTCAGTCCCCCGAGCCCCAGCATTTT
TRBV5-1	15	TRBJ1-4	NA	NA	CASSGGTVSNEKLFF	TGCGCCAGCAGCGGGGGGACGGTCAGTAATGAAAAACTGTTTTTT
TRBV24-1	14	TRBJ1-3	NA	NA	CATNEGPRGNTIYF	TGTGCCACCAATGAGGGGCCTAGGGGAAACACCATATATTTT
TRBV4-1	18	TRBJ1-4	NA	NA	CASSRWEQGVATNEKLFF	TGCGCCAGCAGCCGATGGGAACAGGGAGTTGCAACTAATGAAAAACTGTTTTTT
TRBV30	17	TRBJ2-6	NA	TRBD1	CAWRRTGGISGANVLTF	TGTGCCTGGAGACGGACAGGGGGCATCTCTGGGGCCAACGTCCTGACTTTC
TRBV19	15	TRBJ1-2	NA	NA	CASSRRTASNYGYTF	TGTGCCAGTAGCCGAAGGACAGCGTCTAACTATGGCTACACCTTC
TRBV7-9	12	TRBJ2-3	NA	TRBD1	CASGQGSDTQYF	TGTGCCAGCGGACAGGGTTCGGATACGCAGTATTTT
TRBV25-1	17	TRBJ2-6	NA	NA	CASSEGQGSSGANVLTF	TGTGCCAGCAGTGAGGGGCAGGGTAGTTCTGGGGCCAACGTCCTGACTTTC
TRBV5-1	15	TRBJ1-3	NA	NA	CASSFQGLSGNTIYF	TGCGCCAGCAGCTTTCAGGGGTTGTCTGGAAACACCATATATTTT
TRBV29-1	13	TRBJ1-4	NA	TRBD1	CSVVRQGNEKLFF	TGCAGCGTTGTTCGACAGGGGAATGAAAAACTGTTTTTT
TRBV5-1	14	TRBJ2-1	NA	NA	CASSLGPRAGEQFF	TGCGCCAGCAGCTTGGGACCAAGGGCGGGGGAGCAGTTCTTC
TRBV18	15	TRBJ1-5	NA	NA	CASSPRQPWNQPQHF	TGTGCCAGCTCACCACGGCAACCTTGGAATCAGCCCCAGCATTTT
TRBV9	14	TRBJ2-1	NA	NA	CASSVEAGLNEQFF	TGTGCCAGCAGCGTAGAGGCAGGGTTAAATGAGCAGTTCTTC
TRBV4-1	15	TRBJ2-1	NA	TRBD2	CASSPRGLAGVEQFF	TGCGCCAGCAGCCCACGCGGACTAGCGGGAGTTGAGCAGTTCTTC
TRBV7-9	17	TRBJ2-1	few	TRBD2	CASSSLLGTSNYNEQFF	TGTGCCAGCAGCTCCCTCCTTGGGACTAGTAACTACAATGAGCAGTTCTTC
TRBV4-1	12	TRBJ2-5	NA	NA	CASSQPLETQYF	TGCGCCAGCAGCCAACCTCTAGAGACCCAGTACTTC
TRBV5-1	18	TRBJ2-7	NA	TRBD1	CASSLYSARGTGNHEQYF	TGCGCCAGCAGCTTGTATTCAGCAAGGGGGACAGGGAACCACGAGCAGTACTTC
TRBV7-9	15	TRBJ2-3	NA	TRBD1	CASSLQGVAPDTQYF	TGTGCCAGCAGCTTACAGGGGGTAGCACCAGATACGCAGTATTTT
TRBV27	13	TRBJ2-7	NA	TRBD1	CASGDRAPYEQYF	TGTGCCAGCGGGGACAGGGCACCCTACGAGCAGTACTTC
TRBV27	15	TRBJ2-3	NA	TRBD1	CASSFDRGGTDTQYF	TGTGCCAGCAGTTTCGACAGGGGGGGCACAGATACGCAGTATTTT
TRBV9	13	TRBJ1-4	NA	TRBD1	CARRDSGILKLFF	TGTGCCAGGAGGGACAGTGGGATCTTAAAACTGTTTTTT
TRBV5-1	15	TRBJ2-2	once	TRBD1	CASSMTGVGTGELFF	TGCGCCAGCAGCATGACAGGGGTGGGCACCGGGGAGCTGTTTTTT
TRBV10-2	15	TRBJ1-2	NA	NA	CASSESLTRNYGYTF	TGCGCCAGCAGTGAGTCATTAACGAGGAACTATGGCTACACCTTC
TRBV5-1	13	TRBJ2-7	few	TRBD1	CASSRDRTYEQYF	TGCGCCAGCAGTCGGGACAGGACCTACGAGCAGTACTTC
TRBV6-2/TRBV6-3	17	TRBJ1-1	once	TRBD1	CASSYSLTGARPTEAFF	TGTGCCAGCAGTTACTCGCTGACAGGGGCGAGGCCCACTGAAGCTTTCTTT
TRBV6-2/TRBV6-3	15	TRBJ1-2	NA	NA	CASSYTGGLPPGYTF	TGTGCCAGCAGTTACACAGGCGGCCTACCACCTGGCTACACCTTC
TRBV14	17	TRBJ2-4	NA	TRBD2	CASSPSVVAGAKNIQYF	TGTGCCAGCAGCCCCTCCGTGGTAGCGGGGGCCAAAAACATTCAGTACTTC
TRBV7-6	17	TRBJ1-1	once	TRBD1	CASSPRGGAGGNTEAFF	TGTGCCAGCAGCCCGAGGGGTGGAGCAGGGGGGAACACTGAAGCTTTCTTT
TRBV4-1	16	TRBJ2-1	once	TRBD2	CASSQILAGATREQFF	TGCGCCAGCAGCCAAATACTAGCGGGGGCTACGCGTGAGCAGTTCTTC
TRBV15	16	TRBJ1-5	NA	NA	CATSRERLLANQPQHF	TGTGCCACCAGCAGAGAACGACTCCTGGCCAATCAGCCCCAGCATTTT
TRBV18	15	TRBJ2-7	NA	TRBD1	CASSPLGGQGDEQYF	TGTGCCAGCTCACCCCTTGGAGGACAGGGCGACGAGCAGTACTTC
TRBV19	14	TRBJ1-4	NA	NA	CASTTGGTNEKLFF	TGTGCCAGTACCACTGGGGGGACTAATGAAAAACTGTTTTTT
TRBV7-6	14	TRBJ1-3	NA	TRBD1	CASSRTGLGNTIYF	TGTGCCAGCAGCCGGACAGGGCTCGGAAACACCATATATTTT
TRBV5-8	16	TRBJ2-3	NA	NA	CASTLGGGLSTDTQYF	TGTGCCAGCACCCTGGGGGGGGGCCTTAGCACAGATACGCAGTATTTT
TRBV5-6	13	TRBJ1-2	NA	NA	CASSVDIAYGYTF	TGTGCCAGCAGCGTGGACATCGCCTATGGCTACACCTTC
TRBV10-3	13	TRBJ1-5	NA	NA	CAISGAGGQPQHF	TGTGCCATCAGTGGGGCAGGTGGGCAGCCCCAGCATTTT
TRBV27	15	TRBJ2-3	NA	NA	CASSWDGGGTDTQYF	TGTGCCAGCAGTTGGGACGGAGGGGGCACAGATACGCAGTATTTT
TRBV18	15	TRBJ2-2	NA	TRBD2	CASSLGLTNTGELFF	TGTGCCAGCTCTCTGGGACTAACGAACACCGGGGAGCTGTTTTTT
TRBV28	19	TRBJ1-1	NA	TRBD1	CATKTRDRLIEDQDTEAFF	TGTGCCACCAAGACCCGGGACAGGTTGATAGAAGATCAGGACACTGAAGCTTTCTTT
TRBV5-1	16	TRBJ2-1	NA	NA	CASSLGTASSYNEQFF	TGCGCCAGCAGCTTGGGGACAGCTAGCTCCTACAATGAGCAGTTCTTC
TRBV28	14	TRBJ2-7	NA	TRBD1	CASSSTGAVYEQYF	TGTGCCAGCAGTTCCACAGGGGCGGTGTACGAGCAGTACTTC
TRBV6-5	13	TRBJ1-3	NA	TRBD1	CASIGQGRNTIYF	TGTGCCAGCATTGGACAGGGTAGAAACACCATATATTTT
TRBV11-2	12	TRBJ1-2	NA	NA	CASSLRGYGYTF	TGTGCCAGCAGCTTAAGGGGGTATGGCTACACCTTC
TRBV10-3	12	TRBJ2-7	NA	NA	CAISGTVYEQYF	TGTGCCATCAGTGGTACTGTCTACGAGCAGTACTTC
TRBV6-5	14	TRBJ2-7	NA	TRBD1	CASSYSDRGYEQYF	TGTGCCAGCAGTTACTCAGACAGGGGCTACGAGCAGTACTTC
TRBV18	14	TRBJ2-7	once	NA	CASSPTTVPYEQYF	TGTGCCAGCTCACCAACGACAGTACCCTACGAGCAGTACTTC
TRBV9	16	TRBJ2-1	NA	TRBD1	CASSVQTGNSYNEQFF	TGTGCCAGCAGCGTACAGACAGGGAACTCCTACAATGAGCAGTTCTTC
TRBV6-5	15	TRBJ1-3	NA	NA	CASSYSGDSGNTIYF	TGTGCCAGCAGTTACTCAGGGGACTCTGGAAACACCATATATTTT
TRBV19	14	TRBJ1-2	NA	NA	CASSPGQGSIGYTF	TGTGCCAGTAGCCCGGGACAAGGATCTATCGGCTACACCTTC
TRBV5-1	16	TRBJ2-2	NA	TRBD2	CASSLIGGGNTGELFF	TGCGCCAGCAGCTTGATAGGCGGGGGAAACACCGGGGAGCTGTTTTTT
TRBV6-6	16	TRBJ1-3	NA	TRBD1	CASSSDRRRSGNTIYF	TGTGCCAGCAGTTCGGACAGGCGCAGATCTGGAAACACCATATATTTT
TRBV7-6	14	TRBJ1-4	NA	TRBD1	CASSLGGQREKLFF	TGTGCCAGCAGCTTAGGGGGACAGAGGGAAAAACTGTTTTTT
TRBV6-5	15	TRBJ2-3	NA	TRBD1	CASSLQGPSTDTQYF	TGTGCCAGCAGCCTACAGGGGCCGAGCACAGATACGCAGTATTTT